This TCR beta chain was sequenced for a study of blood T cells in healthy people across ages. V lost 0 bases and J 4 bases, leaving 17 bases between the germline ends. From germline, CDR1 is SGDLS and CDR2 YYNGEE. The CDR3 has 17 amino acids. PCR was performed a second time for about 6 to 12 cycles using a sample-barcoded 5' primer and a J-beta primer mix. In TCRdb, the 5' RACE reads were re-called with MiXCR into one record per CDR3 protein. The sample contains under 1,100,000 distinct CDR3 sequences, roughly 24% of which appear only once. In this sample, this clonotype turned up a few times. The antigen remains unidentified. Each individual donor underwent a draw of 8.5 to 10 milliliters of peripheral blood. Study-wide findings and caveats: The study found more naive CD4+ cells and higher diversity in long-lived than aged donors.

These data are also associated with another study on T cells of mothers and their children.

This receptor was identified in a girl aged 2 to 10 in good health. The chain is built from TRBV9 and TRBJ2-1, with a tentative D call TRBD2 (7 bases). What was sequenced was blood. The DNA for the CDR3 is TGTGCCAGCAGCGTAGCTTGGAGGGGGGGACGGTACAATGAGCAGTTCTTC. It translates to CASSVAWRGGRYNEQFF. The variable domain in full, with the rest retrieved from reference TRBV9 and TRBJ2-1, is DSGVTQTPKHLITATGQRVTLRCSPRSGDLSVYWYQQSLDQGLQFLIQYYNGEERAKGNILERFSAQQFPDLHSELNLSSLELGDSALYFCASSVAWRGGRYNEQFFGPGTRLTVL.